The text below deals with one T cell receptor (beta chain). What it binds is unknown. A sample-barcoded 5' primer and a J-beta primer mix were used in a second PCR of roughly 6 to 12 cycles. The template-switch adaptor was a 5' adaptor with 12 random nucleotides. It tagged each cDNA molecule. TCRdb re-analysed the 5' RACE reads in MiXCR, keeping a single row per CDR3 protein. Here the sample spans 800,000 to 1,300,000 distinct CDR3 sequences, around 25% being singletons. The sample belongs to a study of blood T cells in healthy people across ages. Findings and caveats of the study: One million T cells yielded diversity estimates that were considered underestimates. The study found more naive CD4+ cells and higher diversity in long-lived than aged donors.

This sample also appeared in a second study, on T cells of mothers and their children. That paper adds: No persistent microchimeric T cell clones were detected at 90 to 100 clones per million clonotypes sensitivity.

Sequencing was performed on blood. This receptor was taken from a girl aged 2 to 9 in good health.

The CDR3 coding sequence is TGTGCCAGCAGTGAATCGTCGGATGAAAAACTGTTTTTT. This gives the protein CASSESSDEKLFF. The chain combines TRBV6-1 with TRBJ1-4; D uncertain. V was cut by 2 bases and J by 6 bases, with 7 bases left in between. CDR3 length: 13 residues. Germline assignment: CDR1 MNHNS and CDR2 SASEGT.